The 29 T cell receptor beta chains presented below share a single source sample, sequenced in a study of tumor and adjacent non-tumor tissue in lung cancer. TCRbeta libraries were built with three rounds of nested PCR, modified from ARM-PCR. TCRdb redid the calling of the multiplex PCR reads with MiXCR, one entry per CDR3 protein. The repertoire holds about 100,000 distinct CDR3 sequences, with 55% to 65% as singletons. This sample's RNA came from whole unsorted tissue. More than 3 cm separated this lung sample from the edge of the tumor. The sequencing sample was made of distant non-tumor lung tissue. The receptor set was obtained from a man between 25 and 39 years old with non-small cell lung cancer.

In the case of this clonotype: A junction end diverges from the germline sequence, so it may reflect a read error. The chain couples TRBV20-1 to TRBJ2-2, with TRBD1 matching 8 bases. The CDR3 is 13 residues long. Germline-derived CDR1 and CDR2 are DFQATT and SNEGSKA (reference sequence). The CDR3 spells CSALRQGTGELLF. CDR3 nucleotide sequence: TGCAGTGCACTTAGACAGGGGACCGGGGAGCTACTTTTT.

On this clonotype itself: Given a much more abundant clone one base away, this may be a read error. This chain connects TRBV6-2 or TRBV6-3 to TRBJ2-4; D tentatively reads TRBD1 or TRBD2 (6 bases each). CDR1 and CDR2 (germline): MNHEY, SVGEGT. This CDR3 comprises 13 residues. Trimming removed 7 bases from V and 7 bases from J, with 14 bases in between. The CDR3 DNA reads TGTGCCAGCAAGGTAGGGGGGCTGAACATTCAGTACTTC. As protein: CASKVGGLNIQYF.

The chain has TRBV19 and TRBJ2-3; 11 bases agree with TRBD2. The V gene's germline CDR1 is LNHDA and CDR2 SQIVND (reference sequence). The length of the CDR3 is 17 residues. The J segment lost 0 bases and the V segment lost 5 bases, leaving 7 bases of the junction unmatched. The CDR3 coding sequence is TGTGCCAGTAGTCCAACTAGCGGGAGTACTAGCACAGATACGCAGTATTTT. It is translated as CASSPTSGSTSTDTQYF.

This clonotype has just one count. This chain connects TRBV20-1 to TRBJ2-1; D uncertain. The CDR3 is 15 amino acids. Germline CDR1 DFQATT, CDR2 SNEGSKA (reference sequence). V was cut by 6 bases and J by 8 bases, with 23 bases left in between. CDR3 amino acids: CSALTETSVLHEQFF. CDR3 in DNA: TGCAGTGCCCTGACTGAGACAAGCGTTCTCCATGAGCAGTTCTTC.

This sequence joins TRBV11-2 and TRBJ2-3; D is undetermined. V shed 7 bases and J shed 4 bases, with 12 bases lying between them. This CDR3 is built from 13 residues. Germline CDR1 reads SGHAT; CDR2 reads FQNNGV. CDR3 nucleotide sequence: TGTGCCAGCAACACGGCCTTTGCAGATACGCAGTATTTT. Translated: CASNTAFADTQYF.

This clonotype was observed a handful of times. CDR3 DNA sequence: TGCGCCAGCAGCAGCTGGACAAATGAGCAGTTCTTC. This codes for CASSSWTNEQFF. J is TRBJ2-1 and V is TRBV5-1; possibly TRBD1 for D (5 bases). This CDR3 is built from 12 residues. Trimming removed 4 bases at V and 7 bases at J, with 9 bases between. Germline V gene lookup returns CDR1 SGHRS and CDR2 YFSETQ.

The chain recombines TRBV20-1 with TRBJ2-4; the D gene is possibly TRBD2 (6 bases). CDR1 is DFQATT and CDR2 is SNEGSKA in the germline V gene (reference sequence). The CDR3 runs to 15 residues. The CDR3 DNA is TGCATTGCCGGCCCACTAGCAGGAGTGAAAAACATTCAGTACTTC. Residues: CIAGPLAGVKNIQYF.

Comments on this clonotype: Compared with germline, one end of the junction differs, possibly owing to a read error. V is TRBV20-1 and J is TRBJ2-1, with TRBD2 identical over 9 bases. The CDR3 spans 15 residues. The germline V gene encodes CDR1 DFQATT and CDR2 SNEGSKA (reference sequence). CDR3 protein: CNARVLAGEASEQFF. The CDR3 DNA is TGCAATGCTAGAGTTTTAGCGGGGGAGGCCAGTGAGCAGTTCTTC.

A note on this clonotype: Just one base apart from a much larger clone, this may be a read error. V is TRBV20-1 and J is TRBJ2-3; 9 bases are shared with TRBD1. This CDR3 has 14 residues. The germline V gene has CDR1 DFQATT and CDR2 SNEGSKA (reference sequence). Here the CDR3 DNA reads TGCATTGCCTTGGGACAGGGTTGGACAGATACGCAGTATTTT. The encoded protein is CIALGQGWTDTQYF.

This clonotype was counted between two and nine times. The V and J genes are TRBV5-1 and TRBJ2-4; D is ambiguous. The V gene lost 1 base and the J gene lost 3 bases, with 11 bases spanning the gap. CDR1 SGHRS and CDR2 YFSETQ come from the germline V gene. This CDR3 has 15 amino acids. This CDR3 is CASSLPDEVKNIQYF. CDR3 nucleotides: TGCGCCAGCAGCTTGCCCGACGAAGTCAAAAACATTCAGTACTTC.

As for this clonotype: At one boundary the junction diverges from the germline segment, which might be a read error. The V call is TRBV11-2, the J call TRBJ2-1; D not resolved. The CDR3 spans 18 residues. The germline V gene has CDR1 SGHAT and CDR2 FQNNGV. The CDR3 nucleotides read TGCGCCAGCAGCTCGCGCCCCCTTGGCGGCGGTTCCTACAATGAGCAGTTCTTC. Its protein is CASSSRPLGGGSYNEQFF.

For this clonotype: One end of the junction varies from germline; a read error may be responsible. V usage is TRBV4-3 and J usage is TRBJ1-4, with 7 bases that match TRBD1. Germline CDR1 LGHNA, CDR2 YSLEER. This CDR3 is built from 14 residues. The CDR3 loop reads CVSSRGGAGEKLFF. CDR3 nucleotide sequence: TGCGTCAGCAGCCGAGGGGGCGCGGGCGAAAAACTGTTCTTT.

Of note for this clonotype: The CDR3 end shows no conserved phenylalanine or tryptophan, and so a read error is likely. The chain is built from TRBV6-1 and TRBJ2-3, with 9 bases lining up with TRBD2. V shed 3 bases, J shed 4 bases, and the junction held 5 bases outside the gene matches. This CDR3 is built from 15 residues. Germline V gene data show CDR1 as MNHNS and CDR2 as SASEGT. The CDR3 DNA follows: TGTGCCAGCAGTGAGGCTGGCGGGGGGGCAGATACGCAGTATCTT. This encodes CASSEAGGGADTQYL.

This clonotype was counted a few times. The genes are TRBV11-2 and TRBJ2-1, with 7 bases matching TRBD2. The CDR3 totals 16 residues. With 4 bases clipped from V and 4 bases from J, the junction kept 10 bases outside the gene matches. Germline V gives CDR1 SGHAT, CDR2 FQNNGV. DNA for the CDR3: TGTGCCAGCAGCTCTGGGGGTCTAGCGGAATACAATGAGCAGTTCTTC. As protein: CASSSGGLAEYNEQFF.

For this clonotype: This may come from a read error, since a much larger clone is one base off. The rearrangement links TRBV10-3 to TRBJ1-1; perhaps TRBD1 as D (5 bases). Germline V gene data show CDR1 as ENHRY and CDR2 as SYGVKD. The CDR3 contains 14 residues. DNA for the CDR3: TGTACCATCAGTGAGTCAGGGCCAGGCACTGAAGCTTTCTTT. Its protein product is CTISESGPGTEAFF.

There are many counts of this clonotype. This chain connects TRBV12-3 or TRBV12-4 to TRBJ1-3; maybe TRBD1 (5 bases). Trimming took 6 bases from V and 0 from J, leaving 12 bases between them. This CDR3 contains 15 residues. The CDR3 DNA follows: TGTGCCAGCAGGCTCCGACAGATCTCTGGAAACACCATATATTTT. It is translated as CASRLRQISGNTIYF.

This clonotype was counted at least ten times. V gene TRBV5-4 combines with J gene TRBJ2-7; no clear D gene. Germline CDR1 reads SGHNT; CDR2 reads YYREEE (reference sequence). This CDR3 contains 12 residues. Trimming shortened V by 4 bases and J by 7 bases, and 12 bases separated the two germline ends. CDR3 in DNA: TGTGCCAGCAGCCTCCGGGCCGGGGAGCAGTACTTC. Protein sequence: CASSLRAGEQYF.

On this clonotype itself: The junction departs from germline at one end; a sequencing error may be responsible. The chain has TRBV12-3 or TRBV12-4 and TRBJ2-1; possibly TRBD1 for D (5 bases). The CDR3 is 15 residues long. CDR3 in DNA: TGTGCCAGCAGTTCCCAGGGATCCACCTACAATGACCAGTTCTTC. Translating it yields CASSSQGSTYNDQFF.

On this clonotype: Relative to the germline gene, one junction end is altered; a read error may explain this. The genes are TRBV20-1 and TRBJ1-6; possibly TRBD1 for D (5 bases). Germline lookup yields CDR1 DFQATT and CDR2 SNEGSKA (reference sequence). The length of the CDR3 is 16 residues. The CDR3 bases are TGCAGCGCTAGACCCAGGGTTGCGCCCCAATATTCACCCCTCCACTTT. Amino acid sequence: CSARPRVAPQYSPLHF.

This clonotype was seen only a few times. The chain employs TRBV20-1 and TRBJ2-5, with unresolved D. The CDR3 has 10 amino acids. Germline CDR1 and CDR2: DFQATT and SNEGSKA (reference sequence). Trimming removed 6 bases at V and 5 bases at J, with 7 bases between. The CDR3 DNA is TGCAGTGCGAAAGGGGAGACCCAGTACTTC. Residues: CSAKGETQYF.

The CDR3 protein is CARCLGLPPYEQYF. Here the CDR3 DNA reads TGTGCCAGGTGTTTGGGGCTTCCCCCCTACGAGCAGTACTTC. This chain links TRBV12-3 or TRBV12-4 with TRBJ2-7, with D possibly TRBD1 on 5 matching bases. The CDR3 has 14 residues. The germline V and J ends were trimmed by 9 bases and 2 bases, with 17 bases remaining between them.

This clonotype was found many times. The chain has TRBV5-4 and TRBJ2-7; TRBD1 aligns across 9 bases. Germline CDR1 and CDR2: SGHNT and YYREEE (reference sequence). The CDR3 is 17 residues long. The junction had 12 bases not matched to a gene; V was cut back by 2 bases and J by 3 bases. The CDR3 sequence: CASSFGTGWGTFYEQYF. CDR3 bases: TGTGCCAGCAGCTTCGGGACAGGGTGGGGGACCTTCTACGAGCAGTACTTC.

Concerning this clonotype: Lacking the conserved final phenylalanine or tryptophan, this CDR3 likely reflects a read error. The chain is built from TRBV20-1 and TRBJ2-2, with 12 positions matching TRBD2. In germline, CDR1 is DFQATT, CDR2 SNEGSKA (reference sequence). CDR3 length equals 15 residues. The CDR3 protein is CTASGLAGSTGELFI. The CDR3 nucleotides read TGCACTGCTAGTGGACTAGCGGGGAGCACCGGGGAGCTGTTTATT.

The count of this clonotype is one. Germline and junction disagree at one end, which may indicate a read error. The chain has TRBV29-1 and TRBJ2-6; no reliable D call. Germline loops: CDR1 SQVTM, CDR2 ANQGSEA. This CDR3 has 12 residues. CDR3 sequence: CSVDAGANVLTF. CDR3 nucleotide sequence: TGCAGTGTTGATGCTGGGGCCAACGTCCTGACTTTC.

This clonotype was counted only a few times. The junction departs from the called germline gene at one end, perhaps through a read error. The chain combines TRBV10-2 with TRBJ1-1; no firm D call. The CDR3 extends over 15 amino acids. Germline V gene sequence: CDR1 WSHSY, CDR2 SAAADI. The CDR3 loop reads CASKDSGIRNTEALF. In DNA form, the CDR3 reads TGCGCCAGCAAGGACTCGGGAATCCGGAACACTGAAGCTCTCTTT.

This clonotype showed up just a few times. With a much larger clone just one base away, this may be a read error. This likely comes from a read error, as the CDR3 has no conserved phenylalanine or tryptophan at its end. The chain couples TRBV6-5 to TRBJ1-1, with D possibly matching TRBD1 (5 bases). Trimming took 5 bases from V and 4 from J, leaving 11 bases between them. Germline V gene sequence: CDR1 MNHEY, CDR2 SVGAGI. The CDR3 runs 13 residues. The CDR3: CASSPGRFTEAFS. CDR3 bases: TGTGCCAGCAGTCCGGGACGGTTCACTGAAGCTTTCTCT.

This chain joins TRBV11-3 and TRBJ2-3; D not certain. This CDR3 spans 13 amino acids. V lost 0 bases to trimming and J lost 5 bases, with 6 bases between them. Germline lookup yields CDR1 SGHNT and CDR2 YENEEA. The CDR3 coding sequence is TGTGCCAGCAGCTTAGATACGGGAGATACGCAGTATTTT. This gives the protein CASSLDTGDTQYF.

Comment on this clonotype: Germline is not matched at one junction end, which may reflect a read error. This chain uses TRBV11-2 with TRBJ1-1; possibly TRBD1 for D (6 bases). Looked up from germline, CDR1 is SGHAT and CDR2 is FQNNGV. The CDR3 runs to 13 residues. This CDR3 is CSSSLRGQGPVFF. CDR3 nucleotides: TGTTCCAGCAGCTTACGGGGGCAGGGCCCCGTTTTCTTT. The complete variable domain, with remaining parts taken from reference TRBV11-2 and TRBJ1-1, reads EAGVAQSPRYKIIEKRQSVAFWCNPISGHATLYWYQQILGQGPKLLIQFQNNGVVDDSQLPKDRFSAERLKGVDSTLKIQPAKLEDSAVYLCSSSLRGQGPVFFGQGTRLTVV.

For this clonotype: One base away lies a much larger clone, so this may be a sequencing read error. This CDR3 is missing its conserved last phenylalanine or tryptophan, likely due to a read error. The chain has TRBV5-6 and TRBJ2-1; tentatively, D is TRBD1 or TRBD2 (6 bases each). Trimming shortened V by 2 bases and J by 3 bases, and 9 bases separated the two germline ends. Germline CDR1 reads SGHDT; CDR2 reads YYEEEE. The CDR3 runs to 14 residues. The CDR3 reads CASSLQGLYNEQFS. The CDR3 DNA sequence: TGTGCCAGCAGCTTACAGGGACTCTACAATGAGCAGTTCTCC.